This T cell receptor beta chain was sequenced during a study of T cell responses to AZD1222 COVID-19 vaccine. V lost 5 bases to trimming and J lost 2 bases, with 15 bases between them. The germline V gene encodes CDR1 LGHDT and CDR2 YNNKEL (reference sequence). This CDR3 spans 15 amino acids. Overall study results and limits: Most donors were white British, females outnumbered males, and clonal diversity was possibly underestimated. At 160-218 and 743-854, vaccine-associated CD4 TCRs were dominant, and they spanned spike. With two AZD1222 doses given, Spike-specific TCR breadth and depth both rose. No repertoire was sampled before or during the peak T cell response, only after it.

Details on this clone: Its antigen is undetermined.

Using immunoSEQ multiplex PCR, the repertoire was profiled, and TCRdb retains in-frame clones only, with some absent. The data contain approximately 150,000 clones, about 92% of them singletons. The receptor was isolated from an adult in good health. The chain couples TRBV3-1 (or the pseudogene TRBV3-2) to TRBJ1-2; D is unresolved. The specimen was peripheral blood, collected on day 0 of AZD1222 vaccination. CDR3 residues: CASSARSQENYGYTF. Here the CDR3 DNA reads TGTGCCAGCAGCGCTCGGAGCCAGGAGAACTATGGCTACACCTTC.